This T cell receptor (beta chain) was observed in a study of breast tumors, draining lymph nodes, adjacent tissues. One entry per CDR3 protein, called by TCRdb with MiXCR from the multiplex PCR reads. The sample consists of around 130,000 distinct CDR3 sequences, approximately 22% of them appearing once. This clonotype has ten or more counts. Axillary draining lymph nodes of breast cancer patients supplied the node samples. Trimming took off 5 bases at V and 0 bases at J, with 8 bases between the two ends. The germline CDR1 and CDR2 sequences are MNHNS and SASEGT. The CDR3 extends over 14 amino acids.

The receptor was isolated from a female donor with breast cancer. Some clones in this sample may be carry-over from other donors' samples. The rearrangement joins TRBV6-1 to TRBJ1-5; D gene uncertain. The sequencing input was axillary lymph node tissue. Here the CDR3 reads CASSSDLSNQPQHF. CDR3 bases: TGTGCCAGCAGTTCGGATCTTAGCAATCAGCCCCAGCATTTT.